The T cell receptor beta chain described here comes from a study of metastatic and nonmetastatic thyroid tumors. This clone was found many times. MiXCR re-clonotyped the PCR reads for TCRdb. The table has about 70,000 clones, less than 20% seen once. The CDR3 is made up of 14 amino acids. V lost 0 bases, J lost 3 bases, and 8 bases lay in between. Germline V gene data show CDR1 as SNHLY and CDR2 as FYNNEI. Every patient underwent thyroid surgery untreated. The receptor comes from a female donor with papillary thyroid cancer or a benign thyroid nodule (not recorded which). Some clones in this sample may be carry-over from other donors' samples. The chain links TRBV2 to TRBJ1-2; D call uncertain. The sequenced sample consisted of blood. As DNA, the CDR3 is TGTGCCAGCAGTGAAGCGGGCAGGTACTATGGCTACACCTTC. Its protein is CASSEAGRYYGYTF.